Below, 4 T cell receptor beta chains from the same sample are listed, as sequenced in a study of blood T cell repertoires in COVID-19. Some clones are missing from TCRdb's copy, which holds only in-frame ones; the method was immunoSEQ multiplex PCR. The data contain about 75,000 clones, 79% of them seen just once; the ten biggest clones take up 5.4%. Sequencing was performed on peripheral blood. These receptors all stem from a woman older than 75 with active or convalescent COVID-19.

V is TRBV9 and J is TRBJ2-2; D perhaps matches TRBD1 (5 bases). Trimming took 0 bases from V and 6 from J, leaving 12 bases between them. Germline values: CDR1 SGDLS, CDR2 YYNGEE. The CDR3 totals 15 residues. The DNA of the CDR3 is TGTGCCAGCAGCGTAGAGTCCCTGACAGCCGGGGAGCTGTTTTTT. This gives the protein CASSVESLTAGELFF.

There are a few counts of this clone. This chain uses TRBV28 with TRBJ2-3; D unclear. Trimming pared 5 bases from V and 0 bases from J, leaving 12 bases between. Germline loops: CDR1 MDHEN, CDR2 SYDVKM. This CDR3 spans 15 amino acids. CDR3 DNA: TGTGCCAGCAGTCGAGCACTACCTAGCACAGATACGCAGTATTTT. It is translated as CASSRALPSTDTQYF. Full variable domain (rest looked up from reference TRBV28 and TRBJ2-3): DVKVTQSSRYLVKRTGEKVFLECVQDMDHENMFWYRQDPGLGLRLIYFSYDVKMKEKGDIPEGYSVSREKKERFSLILESASTNQTSMYLCASSRALPSTDTQYFGPGTRLTVL.

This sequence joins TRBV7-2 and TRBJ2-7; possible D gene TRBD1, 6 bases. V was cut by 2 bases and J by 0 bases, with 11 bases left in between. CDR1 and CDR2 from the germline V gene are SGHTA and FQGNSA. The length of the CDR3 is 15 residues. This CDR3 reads CASSLIEGVSYEQYF. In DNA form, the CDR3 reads TGTGCCAGCAGCTTAATCGAGGGGGTCTCCTACGAGCAGTACTTC.

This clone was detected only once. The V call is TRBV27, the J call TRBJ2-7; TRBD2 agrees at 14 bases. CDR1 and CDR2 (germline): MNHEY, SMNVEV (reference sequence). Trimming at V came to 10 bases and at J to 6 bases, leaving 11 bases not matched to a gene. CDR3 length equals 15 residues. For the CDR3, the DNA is TGTGCCACCTCCCCGGCGGGACTAGCGGGAGTCGAGCAGTACTTC. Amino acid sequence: CATSPAGLAGVEQYF.